These 15 T cell receptor beta chains were sequenced from one sample in a study of post-analysis software for immune sequencing data. Study-level points and caveats: Higher frequency in patients than in controls was seen for 5 or 6 TRBV segments, with TRBV5-6, TRBV5-1 and TRBV20-1 among them.

Included in the TCR beta cDNA libraries were unique molecular identifiers. Each CDR3 protein gets one entry after TCRdb re-called the PCR reads with MiXCR. This sample yields hundreds of thousands of distinct CDR3 sequences, of which roughly 27% are seen a single time; 0.5% to 0.6% belongs to the top ten. Which antigens these TCRs recognize remains unknown. The sequencing input was blood. The receptors shown here come from a girl aged 10 to 17 with multiple sclerosis.

The chain combines TRBV6-6 with TRBJ2-7, with 7 bases that match TRBD1. Judging by the DNA end, TRBJ2-5 fits better; the J call may be wrong. CDR3 length: 16 amino acids. Germline loops: CDR1 MNHNY, CDR2 SVGAGI (reference sequence). The CDR3 sequence is CASSYSGTVGGGTQYF. Here the CDR3 DNA reads TGTGCCAGCAGTTACTCGGGGACAGTCGGTGGGGGGACCCAGTACTTC.

The chain has TRBV11-1 and TRBJ2-3; unclear D gene. Germline V CDR1 and CDR2: SGHAT, FQDESV (reference sequence). The CDR3 spans 14 residues. V was clipped by 2 bases and J by 4 bases, with 10 bases between them. CDR3 nucleotides: TGTGCCAGCAGCTTAACAGATCCGCCAGATACGCAGTATTTT. It yields the protein CASSLTDPPDTQYF. Full variable domain (remainder filled in from reference TRBV11-1 and TRBJ2-3): EAEVAQSPRYKITEKSQAVAFWCDPISGHATLYWYRQILGQGPELLVQFQDESVVDDSQLPKDRFSAERLKGVDSTLKIQPAELGDSAMYLCASSLTDPPDTQYFGPGTRLTVL.

The chain joins TRBV9 to TRBJ2-1, with D tentatively TRBD2 (6 bases). This CDR3 contains 17 residues. Germline CDR1 is SGDLS and CDR2 is YYNGEE. V lost 0 bases to trimming and J lost 0 bases, with 13 bases between them. The CDR3, as DNA: TGTGCCAGCAGCGTAGCCGGGGAGGCGAGCTCCTACAATGAGCAGTTCTTC. Protein: CASSVAGEASSYNEQFF.

The chain joins TRBV11-2 to TRBJ2-3; D remains ambiguous. The CDR3 runs 15 residues. Germline V gives CDR1 SGHAT, CDR2 FQNNGV. The germline V and J ends were trimmed by 0 bases and 2 bases, with 9 bases remaining between them. CDR3 bases: TGTGCCAGCAGCTTAGATTTGGCTTCCACAGATACGCAGTATTTT. Its translation: CASSLDLASTDTQYF.

This clonotype appeared many times. The chain joins TRBV20-1 to TRBJ2-3; D is uncertain. The CDR3 has 13 residues. Germline values: CDR1 DFQATT, CDR2 SNEGSKA (reference sequence). V was clipped by 1 base and J by 2 bases, with 7 bases between them. The CDR3 nucleotides read TGCAGTGCTAGAGCGGACCCCACAGATACGCAGTATTTT. Its protein product is CSARADPTDTQYF.

This clonotype has just a few counts. This chain joins TRBV5-5 and TRBJ2-5; D possibly corresponds to TRBD2 (6 bases). The CDR3 covers 14 residues. The germline V gene encodes CDR1 SGHKS and CDR2 YYEKEE (reference sequence). Trimming pared 4 bases from V and 7 bases from J, leaving 17 bases between. The CDR3 loop is CASSGGTAPRTQYF. CDR3 nucleotide sequence: TGTGCCAGCAGCGGGGGGACGGCCCCCAGGACCCAGTACTTC.

This clonotype was found a few times. The V and J genes are TRBV9 and TRBJ2-7; the D gene is possibly TRBD2 (5 bases). Trimming took off 0 bases at V and 5 bases at J, with 12 bases between the two ends. Germline loops: CDR1 SGDLS, CDR2 YYNGEE. The CDR3 is 14 residues long. The CDR3 is CASSVAGKAHEQYF. CDR3 sequence (DNA): TGTGCCAGCAGCGTAGCGGGAAAGGCCCACGAGCAGTACTTC.

This clonotype appeared once. The V gene is TRBV9, the J gene TRBJ2-1; no definite D call. The CDR3 extends over 15 amino acids. Germline CDR1 SGDLS, CDR2 YYNGEE. V lost 0 bases and J 6 bases, leaving 13 bases between the germline ends. CDR3 sequence reads: CASSVGVSALNEQFF. DNA of the CDR3: TGTGCCAGCAGCGTAGGAGTAAGTGCCCTCAATGAGCAGTTCTTC. The variable domain in full, with the rest retrieved from reference TRBV9 and TRBJ2-1, is DSGVTQTPKHLITATGQRVTLRCSPRSGDLSVYWYQQSLDQGLQFLIQYYNGEERAKGNILERFSAQQFPDLHSELNLSSLELGDSALYFCASSVGVSALNEQFFGPGTRLTVL.

This rearrangement joins TRBV7-9 to TRBJ1-5; D not resolved. The CDR3 contains 16 residues. Germline lookup yields CDR1 SEHNR and CDR2 FQNEAQ (reference sequence). V was shortened by 5 bases and J by 0 bases, with 14 bases between the two germline ends. CDR3 sequence (DNA): TGTGCCAGCAGCGGGCCGTTCGGCCGTAGCAATCAGCCCCAGCATTTT. Translating gives CASSGPFGRSNQPQHF.

The chain recombines TRBV20-1 with TRBJ2-5; D unresolved. The J call may be faulty, since TRBJ2-7 better matches the DNA end. Germline V CDR1 and CDR2: DFQATT, SNEGSKA (reference sequence). CDR3 length: 15 residues. The CDR3 sequence is CSARDWQKISYEQYF. In nucleotides, the CDR3 is TGCAGTGCTAGAGACTGGCAGAAAATCTCCTACGAGCAGTACTTC.

V is TRBV20-1 and J is TRBJ2-1; TRBD2 might be the D (5 bases). This CDR3 is built from 12 residues. V lost 5 bases, J lost 9 bases, and 14 bases lay in between. Germline CDR1 and CDR2: DFQATT and SNEGSKA (reference sequence). As DNA, the CDR3 is TGCAGTGCTCCCCAGGAGGTCCGTGAGCAGTTCTTC. It codes for CSAPQEVREQFF.

This clonotype was detected many times. V gene TRBV4-2 combines with J gene TRBJ1-6; D is possibly TRBD1 (5 bases). The ends were cut back, 0 bases at V and 7 bases at J, with 7 bases in the middle. CDR1 LGHNA and CDR2 YNFKEQ come from the germline V gene. This CDR3 region has 14 residues. The CDR3, as DNA: TGTGCCAGCAGCCAAGATTGGGGGAATTCACCCCTCCACTTT. Residues: CASSQDWGNSPLHF.

This clonotype was counted a few times. V is TRBV5-1 and J is TRBJ1-2; D is possibly TRBD1 (6 bases). Trimming cost V 4 bases and J 4 bases, with 20 bases left between them. CDR1 and CDR2 from the germline V gene are SGHRS and YFSETQ. The CDR3 sequence is 16 residues long. The CDR3, as DNA: TGCGCCAGCAGCCCGGGAAGGGGGGGCATCACCTATGGCTACACCTTC. Amino acids: CASSPGRGGITYGYTF.

This clonotype occurred once. In nucleotides, the CDR3 is TGTGCCAGCAGCTTAGGTTTTAGTGGCTACACCTTC. Its protein product is CASSLGFSGYTF. This sequence joins TRBV7-9 and TRBJ1-2; D not certain. CDR3 size: 12 residues. Between the trimmed V and J ends, which lost 1 base and 7 bases, there was a span of 7 bases. The V gene's germline CDR1 is SEHNR and CDR2 FQNEAQ (reference sequence). Variable domain in full (rest from reference TRBV7-9 and TRBJ1-2): DTGVSQNPRHKITKRGQNVTFRCDPISEHNRLYWYRQTLGQGPEFLTYFQNEAQLEKSRLLSDRFSAERPKGSFSTLEIQRTEQGDSAMYLCASSLGFSGYTFGSGTRLTVV.

This chain joins TRBV7-8 and TRBJ1-5; D gene uncertain. The V gene's germline CDR1 is SGHVS and CDR2 FQNEAQ. Trimming stripped 3 bases from V and 4 bases from J, with 13 bases between. CDR3 length: 15 residues. CDR3 nucleotide sequence: TGTGCCAGCAGCTTCGGTGACGGAGGTAATCAGCCCCAGCATTTT. Protein sequence: CASSFGDGGNQPQHF.